This TCR beta chain emerged from a study of blood T cell repertoires in COVID-19. Cohort placement rested on clinical history that participants reported themselves. In this sample, this clone turned up once. V gave up 5 bases and J gave up 4 bases; unmatched junction bases: 5. Germline CDR1 is SEHNR and CDR2 is FQNEAQ (reference sequence). The CDR3 extends over 15 amino acids. The data were produced by immunoSEQ multiplex PCR, yet TCRdb's version contains in-frame clones alone and is incomplete. This sample carries 450,000 to 500,000 clones, approximately 91% of them seen once, and the ten largest clones take around 8%.

Material for sequencing was PBMCs or T cells enriched from blood (not recorded which). The chain is built from TRBV7-9 and TRBJ2-1; 10 nucleotides agree with TRBD2. The source of this sequence is a woman between 55 and 75 years old who had recovered from COVID-19. CDR3 DNA: TGTGCCAGCAGCACTACTAGCGGGGCGTACAATGAGCAGTTCTTC. Amino acids: CASSTTSGAYNEQFF. Full variable domain (missing parts from reference TRBV7-9 and TRBJ2-1): DTGVSQNPRHKITKRGQNVTFRCDPISEHNRLYWYRQTLGQGPEFLTYFQNEAQLEKSRLLSDRFSAERPKGSFSTLEIQRTEQGDSAMYLCASSTTSGAYNEQFFGPGTRLTVL.